A single sample gave rise to the 27 T cell receptor beta chains below, sequenced in a study of T cell responses to AZD1222 COVID-19 vaccine (dated by TCRdb to the early 2020s). Reading the label with the study, this specimen's time point is: about 28 days (+/-7) after the second vaccine dose. Preparation of the library involved the immunoSEQ multiplex PCR assay. This immuneACCESS table, as held by TCRdb, lists in-frame sequences with V and J called but not all clones. Of the missing ones, under half trace to an unresolved V gene in checked studies; the others have no known cause. The sample records some 160,000 clones, around 90% of which are singletons. Less than 2% of the sample goes to the ten largest clones. The specimen was peripheral blood, collected 28 days after the second AZD1222 dose. These receptor sequences come from an adult who received the AZD1222 COVID-19 vaccine.

The V call is TRBV7-7, the J call TRBJ1-5; D not certain. The germline V gene encodes CDR1 SSHAT and CDR2 FNYEAQ (reference sequence). Trimming stripped 7 bases from V and 2 bases from J, with 9 bases between. CDR3 length: 13 amino acids. The CDR3 sequence: CASNGQGNQPQHF. The CDR3 nucleotides are TGTGCCAGCAATGGGCAGGGCAATCAGCCCCAGCATTTT.

The J gene is TRBJ2-1, the V gene TRBV9; D may match TRBD1 or TRBD2 (5 bases each). Per germline, CDR1 SGDLS and CDR2 YYNGEE. The length of the CDR3 is 15 residues. V was cut by 2 bases and J by 7 bases, with 16 bases left in between. DNA for the CDR3: TGTGCCAGCAGCGTCTTTGGGGCAACGGGGAATGAGCAGTTCTTC. Amino acids: CASSVFGATGNEQFF.

This clone was observed a single time. The chain recombines TRBV3-1 (or the pseudogene TRBV3-2) with TRBJ1-2, with TRBD1 identical over 7 bases. This CDR3 has 13 amino acids. V was pared by 2 bases and J by 6 bases, with 3 bases of the junction left unmatched. CDR1 LGHDT and CDR2 YNNKEL come from the germline V gene (reference sequence). In DNA, the CDR3 is TGTGCCAGCAGCCAACGAGGGGGCAATGGCTACACCTTC. Translating gives CASSQRGGNGYTF.

V gene TRBV25-1 combines with J gene TRBJ1-3; 11 bases align to TRBD1. Germline CDR1 and CDR2: MGHDK and SYGVNS. This CDR3 spans 17 amino acids. V lost 4 bases to trimming and J lost 1 base; unmatched junction nucleotides: 6. The CDR3: CASSAWDRGKSGNTIYF. The CDR3 coding sequence is TGTGCCAGCAGTGCATGGGACAGGGGGAAATCTGGAAACACCATATATTTT.

This chain uses TRBV19 with TRBJ1-1; 8 positions agree with TRBD1. Germline V CDR1 and CDR2: LNHDA, SQIVND (reference sequence). This CDR3 contains 15 residues. V gave up 3 bases and J gave up 5 bases; unmatched junction bases: 8. The CDR3 sequence: CASSIAPGGRTEAFF. The CDR3 DNA sequence: TGTGCCAGTAGTATTGCCCCAGGGGGCCGGACTGAAGCTTTCTTT.

The V gene is TRBV12-3 or TRBV12-4, the J gene TRBJ1-1; D remains ambiguous. V lost 1 base and J lost 5, with 8 bases in between. This CDR3 contains 13 residues. The CDR3 is CASSLEVGTEAFF. CDR3 coding DNA: TGTGCCAGCAGTTTAGAAGTGGGGACTGAAGCTTTCTTT.

This sequence joins TRBV14 and TRBJ2-1; 10 nucleotides line up with TRBD2. This CDR3 contains 18 residues. Germline loops: CDR1 SGHDN, CDR2 FVKESK. Unmatched junction bases numbered 18, after V lost 4 bases and J lost 9 bases. CDR3 DNA sequence: TGTGCCAGCAGCCCTACCAGCCCGCTAGCGGGAGTTTTCGGTGAGCAGTTCTTC. Translating gives CASSPTSPLAGVFGEQFF.

The V call is TRBV6-2 or TRBV6-3, the J call TRBJ1-2, with D hard to call. The germline gives CDR1 MNHEY, CDR2 SVGEGT. The CDR3 runs to 16 residues. Deletions cut 5 bases from V and 0 bases from J, with 16 bases between. CDR3 in DNA: TGTGCCAGCAGTCTCCTTGAGAGGCCAGCTAACTATGGCTACACCTTC. Translating gives CASSLLERPANYGYTF.

The CDR3 coding sequence is TGTGCCAGCAGCCTTACAGGGGGGAACACTGAAGCTTTCTTT. Residues: CASSLTGGNTEAFF. This chain links TRBV7-3 with TRBJ1-1, with 8 bases that match TRBD1. With V trimmed by 5 bases and J by 1 base, 3 bases remained unmatched. The V gene's germline CDR1 is SGHTA and CDR2 FQGTGA. There are 14 residues in the CDR3. The entire variable domain, with the rest obtained from reference TRBV7-3 and TRBJ1-1, is as follows: GAGVSQTPSNKVTEKGKYVELRCDPISGHTALYWYRQSLGQGPEFLIYFQGTGAADDSGLPNDRFFAVRPEGSVSTLKIQRTERGDSAVYLCASSLTGGNTEAFFGQGTRLTVV.

V and J are TRBV5-1 and TRBJ2-5, with 7 positions matching TRBD2. This CDR3 is 14 amino acids long. Unmatched junction bases numbered 3, after V lost 2 bases and J lost 2 bases. Germline CDR1 and CDR2: SGHRS and YFSETQ. CDR3 coding DNA: TGCGCCAGCAGCTTTGGGGGAGGGCAAGAGACCCAGTACTTC. Residues: CASSFGGGQETQYF. Full variable domain (missing parts from reference TRBV5-1 and TRBJ2-5): KAGVTQTPRYLIKTRGQQVTLSCSPISGHRSVSWYQQTPGQGLQFLFEYFSETQRNKGNFPGRFSGRQFSNSRSEMNVSTLELGDSALYLCASSFGGGQETQYFGPGTRLLVL.

A single count supports this clone. The gene calls are TRBV24-1 and TRBJ2-1; D is unclear. Trimming took 3 bases from V and 7 from J, leaving 6 bases between them. The CDR3 runs to 12 residues. Germline V CDR1 and CDR2: KGHDR, SFDVKD. The DNA of the CDR3 is TGTGCCACCAGTGATGACGTTAATGAGCAGTTCTTC. Protein product: CATSDDVNEQFF.

The chain combines TRBV11-3 with TRBJ2-1, with D uncertain. V shed 4 bases and J shed 5 bases, with 9 bases lying between them. Germline-derived CDR1 and CDR2 are SGHNT and YENEEA. The CDR3 is 13 amino acids. CDR3 sequence (DNA): TGTGCCAGCAGCTCTCCCCTCGACAATGAGCAGTTCTTC. Its protein product is CASSSPLDNEQFF.

This chain uses TRBV7-8 with TRBJ1-6; weak D call: TRBD1 (5 bases). From germline, CDR1 is SGHVS and CDR2 FQNEAQ. With 2 bases removed from V and 10 bases from J, the gap between germline ends came to 15 bases. The CDR3 covers 15 residues. The CDR3 sequence: CASSLKRQGKSPLHF. DNA for the CDR3: TGTGCCAGCAGCTTAAAGCGGCAGGGCAAATCACCCCTCCACTTT.

The chain has TRBV5-4 and TRBJ1-1; D remains unclear. Trimming left V 5 bases short and J 4 bases short, with 12 bases between. CDR1 is SGHNT and CDR2 is YYREEE in the germline V gene (reference sequence). The CDR3 spans 13 residues. In nucleotides, the CDR3 is TGTGCCAGCAGGTCCTCCAGAGGCACTGAAGCTTTCTTT. Its translation is CASRSSRGTEAFF.

The V call is TRBV14, the J call TRBJ1-2; 12 bases agree with TRBD1. The CDR3 consists of 18 residues. CDR1 is SGHDN, CDR2 FVKESK, per germline. V lost 0 bases, J lost 2 bases, and 7 bases stayed unmatched. CDR3 in DNA: TGTGCCAGCAGCCAAGAGCGGGACAGGGGGCGACTGAACTATGGCTACACCTTC. Encoded protein: CASSQERDRGRLNYGYTF.

This chain joins TRBV7-9 and TRBJ2-1; 7 bases fit TRBD1. Germline V gives CDR1 SEHNR, CDR2 FQNEAQ (reference sequence). J gave up 10 bases and V 1 base, and 4 bases lay outside the gene matches. The CDR3 length is 13 residues. The CDR3 region is CASSLVQGQEQFF. The CDR3 nucleotides are TGTGCCAGCAGCTTAGTACAGGGACAGGAGCAGTTCTTC. The full variable domain, rest sourced from reference TRBV7-9 and TRBJ2-1, is DTGVSQNPRHKITKRGQNVTFRCDPISEHNRLYWYRQTLGQGPEFLTYFQNEAQLEKSRLLSDRFSAERPKGSFSTLEIQRTEQGDSAMYLCASSLVQGQEQFFGPGTRLTVL.

This chain links TRBV5-1 with TRBJ1-2, with 7 positions matching TRBD1. Losses at the gene ends were 0 bases for V and 7 bases for J; bases not matched to a gene: 3. The CDR3 is made up of 13 amino acids. Germline V gives CDR1 SGHRS, CDR2 YFSETQ. The CDR3 DNA follows: TGCGCCAGCAGCTTGGGGCCAGGGGGTGGCTACACCTTC. Amino acids: CASSLGPGGGYTF.

CDR3 nucleotide sequence: TGTGCCAGCAGCAAAGGCCCCGAGCGGTCGGGTGAAGCTTTCTTT. Translating gives CASSKGPERSGEAFF. The chain joins TRBV21-1 to TRBJ1-1. TRBV21-1 is annotated as a pseudogene. The CDR3 runs to 15 residues.

This clone was detected only once. The rearrangement links TRBV4-2 to TRBJ2-3; 12 bases are a match to TRBD2. V was pared by 2 bases and J by 4 bases, with 4 bases of the junction left unmatched. This CDR3 is built from 16 residues. From germline, CDR1 is LGHNA and CDR2 YNFKEQ. CDR3 loop: CASSQLAGGFSDTQYF. The CDR3 bases are TGTGCCAGCAGCCAACTAGCGGGAGGGTTTTCAGATACGCAGTATTTT.

This clone was detected only once. The chain employs TRBV29-1 and TRBJ1-4, with D possibly TRBD1 on 6 matching bases. This CDR3 contains 14 residues. Trimming stripped 4 bases from V and 5 bases from J, with 14 bases between. Germline V gives CDR1 SQVTM, CDR2 ANQGSEA. Here the CDR3 DNA reads TGCAGCGTTGCGGGGGGCAGGTTAAATGAAAAACTGTTTTTT. This encodes CSVAGGRLNEKLFF.

This chain uses TRBV6-5 with TRBJ1-1; weak D call: TRBD1 (5 bases). The CDR3 extends over 14 amino acids. V was pared by 5 bases and J by 1 base, with 11 bases between. CDR1 is MNHEY and CDR2 is SVGAGI in the germline V gene. The CDR3, as DNA: TGTGCCAGCAGTACTCGGGGGTCGAACACTGAAGCTTTCTTT. The encoded protein is CASSTRGSNTEAFF.

This chain links TRBV5-1 with TRBJ1-4, with a possible D match to TRBD1 (5 bases). This CDR3 contains 16 residues. The germline gives CDR1 SGHRS, CDR2 YFSETQ. V lost 4 bases and J 6 bases, leaving 19 bases between the germline ends. The CDR3 here is CASSPSLGGGDEKLFF. CDR3 DNA: TGCGCCAGCAGCCCGTCACTTGGTGGGGGGGATGAAAAACTGTTTTTT.

This clone was counted a single time. This chain links TRBV21-1 with TRBJ1-3; the table's TRBD1 call for D was not verified on the DNA. TRBV21-1 is annotated as a pseudogene. The CDR3 runs to 15 residues. The CDR3 bases are TGTGCCAGCAGCGGCCACAGGGGAACTGGAAACACCATATATTTT. Its translation: CASSGHRGTGNTIYF.

This chain uses TRBV6-5 with TRBJ1-1; D might be TRBD1 (6 bases). This CDR3 has 14 residues. The V end was cut by 10 bases, the J end by 1 base, with 16 bases between. Germline CDR1 and CDR2: MNHEY and SVGAGI. CDR3 DNA: TGTGCCACCACGATAGACAGGTCGAACACTGAAGCTTTCTTT. Translation gives CATTIDRSNTEAFF.

V and J are TRBV9 and TRBJ1-6; D unclear. The CDR3 is 15 amino acids. Germline loops: CDR1 SGDLS, CDR2 YYNGEE. The ends were cut back, 0 bases at V and 6 bases at J, with 10 bases in the middle. CDR3 protein: CASSVVGSGNSPLHF. DNA for the CDR3: TGTGCCAGCAGCGTAGTTGGTTCCGGTAATTCACCCCTCCACTTT.

Worth noting for this clone: Other DNA sequences in the same sample also yield this CDR3. This rearrangement joins TRBV19 to TRBJ2-6; D is uncertain. V was shortened by 4 bases and J by 4 bases, with 14 bases between the two germline ends. This CDR3 contains 16 residues. The germline CDR1 and CDR2 sequences are LNHDA and SQIVND (reference sequence). CDR3 region: CASSTQTSSGANVLTF. CDR3 sequence (DNA): TGTGCCAGTAGTACACAGACCTCCTCCGGGGCCAACGTCCTGACTTTC.

This chain uses TRBV2 with TRBJ1-5; weak D call: TRBD1 (6 bases). With 3 bases removed from V and 4 bases from J, the gap between germline ends came to 10 bases. The CDR3 spans 14 residues. The V gene's germline CDR1 is SNHLY and CDR2 FYNNEI. Here the CDR3 DNA reads TGTGCCAGCAGTGAGACGGACAGTAATCAGCCCCAGCATTTT. Amino acid sequence: CASSETDSNQPQHF. Looking up the rest from reference TRBV2 and TRBJ1-5 gives the full variable domain: EPEVTQTPSHQVTQMGQEVILRCVPISNHLYFYWYRQILGQKVEFLVSFYNNEISEKSEIFDDQFSVERPDGSNFTLKIRSTKLEDSAMYFCASSETDSNQPQHFGDGTRLSIL.